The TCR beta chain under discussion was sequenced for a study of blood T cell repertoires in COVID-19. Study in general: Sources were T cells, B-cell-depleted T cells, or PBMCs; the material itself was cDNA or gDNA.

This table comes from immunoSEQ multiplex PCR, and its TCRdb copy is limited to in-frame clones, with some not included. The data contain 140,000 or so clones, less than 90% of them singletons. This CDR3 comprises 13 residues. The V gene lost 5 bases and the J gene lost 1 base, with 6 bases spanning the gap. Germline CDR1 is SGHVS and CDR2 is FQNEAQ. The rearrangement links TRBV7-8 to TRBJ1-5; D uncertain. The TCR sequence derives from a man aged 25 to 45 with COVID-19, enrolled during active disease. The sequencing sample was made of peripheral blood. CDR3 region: CASSRQSNQPQHF. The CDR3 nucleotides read TGTGCCAGCAGCCGCCAAAGCAATCAGCCCCAGCATTTT.